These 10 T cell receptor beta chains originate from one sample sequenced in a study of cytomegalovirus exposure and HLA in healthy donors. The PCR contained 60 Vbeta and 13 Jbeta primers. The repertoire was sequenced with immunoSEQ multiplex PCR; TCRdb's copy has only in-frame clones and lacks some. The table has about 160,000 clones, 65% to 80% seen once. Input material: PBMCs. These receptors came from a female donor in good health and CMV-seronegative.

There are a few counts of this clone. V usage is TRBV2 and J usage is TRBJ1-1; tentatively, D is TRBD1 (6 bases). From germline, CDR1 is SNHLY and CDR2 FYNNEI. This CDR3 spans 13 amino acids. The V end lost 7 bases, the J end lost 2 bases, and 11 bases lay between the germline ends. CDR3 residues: CASKGQINTEAFF. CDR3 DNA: TGTGCCAGCAAGGGACAAATCAACACTGAAGCTTTCTTT.

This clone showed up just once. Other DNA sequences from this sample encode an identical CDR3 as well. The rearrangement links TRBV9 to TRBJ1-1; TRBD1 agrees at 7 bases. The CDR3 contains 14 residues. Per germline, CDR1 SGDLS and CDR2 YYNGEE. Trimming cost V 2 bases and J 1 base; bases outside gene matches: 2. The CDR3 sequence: CASSVSGGNTEAFF. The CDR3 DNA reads TGTGCCAGCAGCGTTTCAGGGGGGAACACTGAAGCTTTCTTT.

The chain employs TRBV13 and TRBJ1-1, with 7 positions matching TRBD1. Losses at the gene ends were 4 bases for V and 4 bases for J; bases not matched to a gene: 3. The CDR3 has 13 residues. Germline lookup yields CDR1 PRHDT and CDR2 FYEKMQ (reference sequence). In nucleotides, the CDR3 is TGTGCCAGCAGCTCCGACAGGGCCACTGAAGCTTTCTTT. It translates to CASSSDRATEAFF.

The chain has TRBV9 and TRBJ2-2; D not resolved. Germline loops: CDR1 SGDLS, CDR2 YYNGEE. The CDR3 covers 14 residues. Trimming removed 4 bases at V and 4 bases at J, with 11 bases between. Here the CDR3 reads CASSPRRVTGELFF. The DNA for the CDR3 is TGTGCCAGCAGCCCCCGTCGAGTCACCGGGGAGCTGTTTTTT.

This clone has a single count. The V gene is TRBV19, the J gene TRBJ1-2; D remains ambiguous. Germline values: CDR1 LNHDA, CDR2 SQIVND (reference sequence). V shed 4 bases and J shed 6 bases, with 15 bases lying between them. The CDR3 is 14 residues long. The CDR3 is CASSRPTLRDGYTF. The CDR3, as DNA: TGTGCCAGTAGTAGACCGACCCTCCGGGATGGCTACACCTTC. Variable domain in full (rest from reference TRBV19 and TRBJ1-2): DGGITQSPKYLFRKEGQNVTLSCEQNLNHDAMYWYRQDPGQGLRLIYYSQIVNDFQKGDIAEGYSVSREKKESFPLTVTSAQKNPTAFYLCASSRPTLRDGYTFGSGTRLTVV.

CDR3: CASGLGDSHTEAFF. For the CDR3, the DNA is TGTGCTAGTGGTTTGGGAGACAGTCACACTGAAGCTTTCTTT. The chain joins TRBV12-5 to TRBJ1-1, with TRBD1 as a possible D gene (5 bases). Germline CDR1 is LGHNT and CDR2 is FRNRAP. The CDR3 is 14 residues long. The V end lost 1 base, the J end lost 3 bases, and 9 bases lay between the germline ends.

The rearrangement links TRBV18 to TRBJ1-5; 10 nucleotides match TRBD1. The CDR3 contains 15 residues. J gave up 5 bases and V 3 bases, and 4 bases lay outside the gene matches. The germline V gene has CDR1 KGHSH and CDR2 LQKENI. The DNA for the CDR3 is TGTGCCAGCTCACCCGGGACAGGGGAACATCAGCCCCAGCATTTT. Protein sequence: CASSPGTGEHQPQHF.

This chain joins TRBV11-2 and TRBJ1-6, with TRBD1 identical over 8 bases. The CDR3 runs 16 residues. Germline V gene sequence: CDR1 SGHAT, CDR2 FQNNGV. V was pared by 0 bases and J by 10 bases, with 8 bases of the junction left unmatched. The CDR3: CASSLDLNRGSSPLHF. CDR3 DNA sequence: TGTGCCAGCAGCTTAGATCTCAACAGGGGGAGCTCACCCCTCCACTTT.

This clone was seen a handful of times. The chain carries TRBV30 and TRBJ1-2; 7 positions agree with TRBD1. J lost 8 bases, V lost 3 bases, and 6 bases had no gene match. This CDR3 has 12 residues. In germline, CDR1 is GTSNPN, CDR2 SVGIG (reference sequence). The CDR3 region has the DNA TGTGCCTGGAGATCAGGGGGTTGGGGCTACACCTTC. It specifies CAWRSGGWGYTF.

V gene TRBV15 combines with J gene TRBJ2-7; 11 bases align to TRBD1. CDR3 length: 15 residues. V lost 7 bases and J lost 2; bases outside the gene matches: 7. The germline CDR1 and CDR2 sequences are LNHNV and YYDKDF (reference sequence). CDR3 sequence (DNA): TGTGCCACCACCTTGGGACAGGGGGTTCCCTACGAGCAGTACTTC. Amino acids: CATTLGQGVPYEQYF.